Sequencing of this TCR beta chain was carried out in a study of T cells after posttransplantation cyclophosphamide (dated by TCRdb to 2016 to 2017). As for the study more broadly: Using TRB sequencing, the study followed how the T cell repertoire rebuilt after myeloablative bone marrow transplantation with posttransplantation cyclophosphamide given as GVHD prophylaxis. Because TRA and TRB clonality correlated tightly in about ten samples, the subsequent TCR analyses were limited to TRB only. TRB sequencing was also done on up to roughly 3 additional blood samples from 2 to 5.2 years after transplant in 3 patients, and on pretransplant blood from several patients. Blood from all 34 PTCy patients who had 1-year posttransplant specimens underwent TRB sequencing. Public TRB sequences were checked against a database of over 3,000 sequences associated with responses to pathogens, tumor antigens, self-antigens and alloantigens. Samples from 30 to 40 PTCy-treated patients and roughly 17 related bone marrow donors of those patients were subjected to antigen receptor sequencing. Broader findings and caveats from the paper: The TRB repertoires of T cells infiltrating skin or GI tract showed only limited overlap with the TRB repertoires of T cells in blood. Across 35 to 45 patients, TRB clonality was highly associated with recipient CMV seropositivity and CMV reactivation, and diversity in PTCy patients was similar to diversity in CNI/methotrexate controls. Donor-recipient similarity was low at 1-2 months but rose over the first year, and later blood repertoires were often dominated by donor CD8+ memory clones.

This clone was counted at least ten times. Its antigen has not been determined. No per-base quality is available; no much larger clone lies one base away. Taken from the germline V gene, the CDR1 and CDR2 loops are KGHSH and LQKENI. Clipping removes 6 bases from V and 8 bases from J, with 4 as the unmatched junction base count. From the cysteine through the phenylalanine, the CDR3 covers 12 amino acids. Of the read, only the CDR3 DNA is kept; its 36 bases are in frame from base 1. On the day of marrow donation, related bone marrow donors gave peripheral blood samples. Mononuclear cells from peripheral blood and bone marrow were separated by Ficoll-Hypaque density centrifugation and then cryopreserved. TRB sequencing used genomic DNA with the immunoSEQ assay at survey resolution or the hsTCRB kit. The original pipeline was this. The immunoSEQ software handled initial read processing, and the LymphoSeq R package was used for repertoire analyses. Clonality was computed as 1 minus normalized Shannon entropy, and a Gini coefficient was also calculated for each TRB dataset. Phenotypes of unsorted samples were inferred by mapping TRB sequences from sorted subsets of the recipient or donor onto the same recipient's unsorted samples. The clones in this table, taken by TCRdb from immuneACCESS, are in-frame only. Not every clone is retained; where verified, under half of the shortfall comes from an unresolved V gene, and the cause of the rest is unknown. Clonal size and the V and J genes are those of that table, whereas D and trimming came from the DNA. For this sample, 44,000 or so clones appear and none is a singleton. The ten largest clones add up to 2.2% of the sample.

The chain couples TRBV18 to TRBJ1-1; TRBD1 lines up with 9 middle nucleotides. The source of this sequence is a man between 35 and 55 years old in good health, CMV-negative, and a related stem cell transplant donor. Sequencing input: PBMCs. The CDR3 here reads CASSDGQGEAFF. Read as DNA, the sequence is TGTGCCAGCTCGGACGGACAGGGGGAAGCTTTCTTT.